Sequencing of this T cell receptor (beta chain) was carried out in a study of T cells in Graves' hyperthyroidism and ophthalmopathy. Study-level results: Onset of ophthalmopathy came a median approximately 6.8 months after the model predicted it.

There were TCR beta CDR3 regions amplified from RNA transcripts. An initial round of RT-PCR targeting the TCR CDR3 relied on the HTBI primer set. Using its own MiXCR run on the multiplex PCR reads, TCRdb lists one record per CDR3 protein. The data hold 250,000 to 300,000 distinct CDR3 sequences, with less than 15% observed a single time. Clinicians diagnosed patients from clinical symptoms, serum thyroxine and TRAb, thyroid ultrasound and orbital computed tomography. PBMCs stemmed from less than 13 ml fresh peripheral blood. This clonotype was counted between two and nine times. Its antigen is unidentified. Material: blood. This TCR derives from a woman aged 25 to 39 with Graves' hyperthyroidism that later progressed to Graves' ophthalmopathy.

Here the CDR3 DNA reads TGTGCCAGCAGCTTGGACCCTAGCGGGAGTCGAGGCACCGGGGAGCTGTTTTTT. It is translated as CASSLDPSGSRGTGELFF. The chain employs TRBV5-4 and TRBJ2-2; 10 nucleotides line up with TRBD2. The CDR3 is 18 amino acids. The germline CDR1 and CDR2 sequences are SGHNT and YYREEE (reference sequence). Trimming removed 0 bases from V and 4 bases from J; junction bases left unmatched: 9. Full variable domain (missing parts from reference TRBV5-4 and TRBJ2-2): ETGVTQSPTHLIKTRGQQVTLRCSSQSGHNTVSWYQQALGQGPQFIFQYYREEENGRGNFPPRFSGLQFPNYSSELNVNALELDDSALYLCASSLDPSGSRGTGELFFGEGSRLTVL.